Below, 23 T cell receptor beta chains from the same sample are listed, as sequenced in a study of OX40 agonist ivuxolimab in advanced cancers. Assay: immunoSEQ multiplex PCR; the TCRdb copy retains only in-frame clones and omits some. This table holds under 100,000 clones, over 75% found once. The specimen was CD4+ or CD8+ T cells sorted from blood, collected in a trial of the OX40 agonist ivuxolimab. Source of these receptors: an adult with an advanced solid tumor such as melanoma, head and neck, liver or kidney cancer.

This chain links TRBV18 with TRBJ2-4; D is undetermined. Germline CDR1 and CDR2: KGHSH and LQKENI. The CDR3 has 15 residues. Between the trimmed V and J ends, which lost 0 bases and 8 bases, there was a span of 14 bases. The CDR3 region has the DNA TGTGCCAGCTCACCACCGGGTAGAGGTGGGGACATTCAGTACTTC. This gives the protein CASSPPGRGGDIQYF. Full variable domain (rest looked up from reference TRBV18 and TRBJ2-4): NAGVMQNPRHLVRRRGQEARLRCSPMKGHSHVYWYRQLPEEGLKFMVYLQKENIIDESGMPKERFSAEFPKEGPSILRIQQVVRGDSAAYFCASSPPGRGGDIQYFGAGTRLSVL.

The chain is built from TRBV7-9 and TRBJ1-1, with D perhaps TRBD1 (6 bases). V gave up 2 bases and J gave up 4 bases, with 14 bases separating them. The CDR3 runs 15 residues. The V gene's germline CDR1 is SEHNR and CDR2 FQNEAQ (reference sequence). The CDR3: CASSLSGGLVTEAFF. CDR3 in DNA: TGTGCCAGCAGCTTATCCGGGGGCTTGGTCACTGAAGCTTTCTTT.

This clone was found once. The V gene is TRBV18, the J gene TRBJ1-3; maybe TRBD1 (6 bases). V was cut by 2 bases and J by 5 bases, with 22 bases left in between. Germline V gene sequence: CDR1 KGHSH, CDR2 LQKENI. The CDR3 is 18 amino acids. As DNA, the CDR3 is TGTGCCAGCTCACCATCCCCAATTCAAACAGGGTCGCGAAACACCATATATTTT. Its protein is CASSPSPIQTGSRNTIYF.

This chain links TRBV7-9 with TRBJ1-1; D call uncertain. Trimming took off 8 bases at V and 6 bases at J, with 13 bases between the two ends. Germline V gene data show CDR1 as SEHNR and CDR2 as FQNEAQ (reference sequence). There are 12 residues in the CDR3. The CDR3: CASARPGAEAFF. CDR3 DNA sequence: TGTGCCAGCGCTAGGCCCGGGGCTGAAGCTTTCTTT.

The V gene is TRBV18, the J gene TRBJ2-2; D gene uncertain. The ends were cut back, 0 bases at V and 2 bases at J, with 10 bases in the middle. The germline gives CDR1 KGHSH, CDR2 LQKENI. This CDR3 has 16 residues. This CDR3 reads CASSPPRSVNTGELFF. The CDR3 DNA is TGTGCCAGCTCACCACCCAGGAGCGTTAACACCGGGGAGCTGTTTTTT.

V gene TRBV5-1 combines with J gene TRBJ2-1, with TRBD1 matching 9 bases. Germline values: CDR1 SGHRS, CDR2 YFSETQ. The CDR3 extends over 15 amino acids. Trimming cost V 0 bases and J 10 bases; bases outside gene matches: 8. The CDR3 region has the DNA TGCGCCAGCAGCTTGGGGGGACAGGGTTACGGCGAGCAGTTCTTC. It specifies CASSLGGQGYGEQFF.

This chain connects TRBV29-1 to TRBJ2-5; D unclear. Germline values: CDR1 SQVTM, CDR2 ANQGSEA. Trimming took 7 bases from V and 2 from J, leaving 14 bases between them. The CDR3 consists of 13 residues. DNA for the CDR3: TGCAGCGCTACGGCTGTAGGGCAAGAGACCCAGTACTTC. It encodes CSATAVGQETQYF.

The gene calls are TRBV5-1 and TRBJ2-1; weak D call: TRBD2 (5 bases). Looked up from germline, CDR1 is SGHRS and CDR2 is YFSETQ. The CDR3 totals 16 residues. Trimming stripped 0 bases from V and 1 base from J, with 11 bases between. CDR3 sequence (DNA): TGCGCCAGCAGCTTGGCCGGGGTGCCATCCTACAATGAGCAGTTCTTC. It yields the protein CASSLAGVPSYNEQFF.

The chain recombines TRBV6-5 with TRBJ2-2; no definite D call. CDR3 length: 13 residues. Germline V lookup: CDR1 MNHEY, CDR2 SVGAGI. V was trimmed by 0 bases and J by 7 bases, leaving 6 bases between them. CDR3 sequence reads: CASSYSERGELFF. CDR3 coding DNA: TGTGCCAGCAGTTACTCAGAGCGCGGGGAGCTGTTTTTT.

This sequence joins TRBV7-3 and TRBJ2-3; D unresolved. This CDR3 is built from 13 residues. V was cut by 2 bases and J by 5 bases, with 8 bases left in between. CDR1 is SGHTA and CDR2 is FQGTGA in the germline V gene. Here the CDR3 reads CASSLGDGDTQYF. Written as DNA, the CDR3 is TGTGCCAGCAGCTTAGGAGATGGAGATACGCAGTATTTT.

CDR3 sequence reads: CASCGLSGNTIYF. The DNA for the CDR3 is TGTGCCAGCTGTGGGTTGTCTGGAAACACCATATATTTT. V is TRBV6-6 and J is TRBJ1-3; D gene ambiguous. The CDR3 consists of 13 residues. V was clipped by 8 bases and J by 1 base, with 9 bases between them. In germline, CDR1 is MNHNY, CDR2 SVGAGI (reference sequence).

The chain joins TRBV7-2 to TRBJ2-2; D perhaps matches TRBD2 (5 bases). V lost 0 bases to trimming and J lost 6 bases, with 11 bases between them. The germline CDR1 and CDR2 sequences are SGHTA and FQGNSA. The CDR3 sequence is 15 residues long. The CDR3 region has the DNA TGTGCCAGCAGCTTAGCCGGGGATTGGTCCGGGGAGCTGTTTTTT. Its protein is CASSLAGDWSGELFF. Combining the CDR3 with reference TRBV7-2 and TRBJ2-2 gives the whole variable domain GAGVSQSPSNKVTEKGKDVELRCDPISGHTALYWYRQSLGQGLEFLIYFQGNSAPDKSGLPSDRFSAERTGGSVSTLTIQRTQQEDSAVYLCASSLAGDWSGELFFGEGSRLTVL.

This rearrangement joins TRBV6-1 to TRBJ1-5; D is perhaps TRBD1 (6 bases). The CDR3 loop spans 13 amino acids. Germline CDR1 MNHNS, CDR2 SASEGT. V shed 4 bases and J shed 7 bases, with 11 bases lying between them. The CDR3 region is CASSAGAGQPQHF. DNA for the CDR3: TGTGCCAGCAGTGCAGGGGCTGGCCAGCCCCAGCATTTT.

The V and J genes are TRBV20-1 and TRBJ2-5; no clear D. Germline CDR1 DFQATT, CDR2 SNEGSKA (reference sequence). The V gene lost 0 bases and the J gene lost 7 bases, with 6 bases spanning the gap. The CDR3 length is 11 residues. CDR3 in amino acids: CSARDPGTQYF. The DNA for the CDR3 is TGCAGTGCTAGAGATCCGGGGACCCAGTACTTC.

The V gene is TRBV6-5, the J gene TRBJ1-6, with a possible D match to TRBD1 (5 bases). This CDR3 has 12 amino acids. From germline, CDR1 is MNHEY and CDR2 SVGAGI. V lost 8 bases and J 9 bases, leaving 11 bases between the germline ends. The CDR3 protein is CASRGSGSPLHF. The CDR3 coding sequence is TGTGCCAGCCGGGGGTCGGGTTCACCCCTCCACTTT.

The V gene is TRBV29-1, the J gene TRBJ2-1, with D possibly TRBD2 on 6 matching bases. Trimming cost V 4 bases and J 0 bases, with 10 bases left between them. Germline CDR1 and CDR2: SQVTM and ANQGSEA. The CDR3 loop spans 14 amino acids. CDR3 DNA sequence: TGCAGCGTTGTCGGGGGTATCTCCTACAATGAGCAGTTCTTC. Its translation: CSVVGGISYNEQFF.

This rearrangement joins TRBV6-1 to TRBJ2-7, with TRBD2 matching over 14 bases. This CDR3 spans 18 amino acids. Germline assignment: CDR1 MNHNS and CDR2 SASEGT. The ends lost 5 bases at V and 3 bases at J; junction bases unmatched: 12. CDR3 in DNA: TGTGCCAGCAGTCAAGGGACTAGCGGGGGTATATTTAACTACGAGCAGTACTTC. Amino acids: CASSQGTSGGIFNYEQYF.

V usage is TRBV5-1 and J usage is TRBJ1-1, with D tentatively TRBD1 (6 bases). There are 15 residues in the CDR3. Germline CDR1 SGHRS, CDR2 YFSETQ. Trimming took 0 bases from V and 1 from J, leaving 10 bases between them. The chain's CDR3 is CASSLVPGENTEAFF. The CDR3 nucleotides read TGCGCCAGCAGCTTGGTTCCAGGGGAGAACACTGAAGCTTTCTTT.

The CDR3 DNA reads as TGTGCCTGGAGCTTAGGAGGACTAGGAATACAGTATTTT. This encodes CAWSLGGLGIQYF. The gene calls are TRBV30 and TRBJ2-3; 7 nucleotides line up with TRBD2. V was clipped by 3 bases and J by 12 bases; unmatched bases: 12. CDR3 size: 13 residues. Germline CDR1 reads GTSNPN; CDR2 reads SVGIG (reference sequence).

The CDR3 DNA follows: TGCGCCAGCAGGAGGGACTTGAACACTGAAGCTTTCTTT. It translates to CASRRDLNTEAFF. V usage is TRBV10-1 and J usage is TRBJ1-1, with D possibly being TRBD1 (5 bases). Germline assignment: CDR1 WNHNN and CDR2 SYGVQD (reference sequence). Trimming stripped 6 bases from V and 0 bases from J, with 8 bases between. This CDR3 comprises 13 residues.

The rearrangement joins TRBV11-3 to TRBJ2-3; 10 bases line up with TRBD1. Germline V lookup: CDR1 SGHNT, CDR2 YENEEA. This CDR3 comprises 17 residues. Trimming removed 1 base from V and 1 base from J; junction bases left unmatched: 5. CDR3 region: CASSLGTGTGGTDTQYF. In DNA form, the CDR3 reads TGTGCCAGCAGCTTAGGGACCGGGACAGGGGGCACAGATACGCAGTATTTT.

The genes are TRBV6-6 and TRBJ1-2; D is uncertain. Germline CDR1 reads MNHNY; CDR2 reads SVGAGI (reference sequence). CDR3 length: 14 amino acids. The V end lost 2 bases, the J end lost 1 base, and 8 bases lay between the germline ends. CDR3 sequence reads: CASSYGRVNYGYTF. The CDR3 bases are TGTGCCAGCAGTTACGGGAGGGTTAACTATGGCTACACCTTC.

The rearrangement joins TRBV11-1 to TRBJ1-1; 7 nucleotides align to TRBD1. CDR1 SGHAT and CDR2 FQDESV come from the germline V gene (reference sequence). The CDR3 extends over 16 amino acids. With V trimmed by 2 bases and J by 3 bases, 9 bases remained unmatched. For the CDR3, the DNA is TGTGCCAGCAGCTTAACCGACAGGGTTGGTGACACTGAAGCTTTCTTT. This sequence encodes CASSLTDRVGDTEAFF.